This T cell receptor beta chain came from a study of cytomegalovirus exposure and HLA in healthy donors. Across the study: A subsequent analysis reported that the 120 validation repertoires were produced on the same platform that had also been used for the 666 first-cohort repertoires. Study observations and caveats: The study designated around 150 TCR beta chains cytomegalovirus-associated. In vitro confirmation showed a few CMV-associated chains to be CMV antigen specific. The classifier reportedly diagnosed cytomegalovirus status with high specificity and sensitivity.

The trim removed 7 bases at V and 3 bases at J, leaving 6 bases unmatched. Germline-derived CDR1 and CDR2 are MDHEN and SYDVKM. The CDR3 has 13 amino acids. Sequenced by immunoSEQ multiplex PCR; TCRdb stores in-frame clones only, minus some. The sample yields about 240,000 clones, approximately 87% seen once. With regard to this clone: Its cognate antigen is unknown.

The chain is built from TRBV28 and TRBJ2-7, with 7 bases fitting TRBD1. The sequence was obtained from a man aged 18 to 35 in good health and CMV-seronegative. The sample taken for sequencing was PBMCs. The CDR3 DNA follows: TGTGCCAGCAACCCGGGACAGAACTACGAGCAGTACTTC. Translation gives CASNPGQNYEQYF. Drawing the rest from reference TRBV28 and TRBJ2-7, the complete variable domain is DVKVTQSSRYLVKRTGEKVFLECVQDMDHENMFWYRQDPGLGLRLIYFSYDVKMKEKGDIPEGYSVSREKKERFSLILESASTNQTSMYLCASNPGQNYEQYFGPGTRLTVT.